This is a list of T cell receptor beta chains from one sample in a study of technical replicates of blood from a few donors. Using immunoSEQ multiplex PCR, the repertoire was profiled, and TCRdb retains in-frame clones only, with some absent. The data show approximately 13,000 clones, around 80% seen once. Sequencing was done on a sample of PBMCs. These receptors all come from a human donor in good health. Each CDR3 is given with its conserved first and last residue. A D gene is named only where the DNA matches it firmly. Rows give clone size only sometimes, using once, few, many, or a class for an expanded clone.

d_call,clone_size,v_call,j_call,cdr3_aa,cdr3_nt
TRBD2,once,TRBV7-9,TRBJ2-1,CASSLTSGAYNEQFF,TGTGCCAGCAGTTTAACTAGCGGGGCCTACAATGAGCAGTTCTTC
TRBD2,.,TRBV9,TRBJ2-5,CASSARRGLAGQETQYF,TGTGCCAGCAGCGCCCGGAGGGGACTAGCGGGCCAAGAGACCCAGTACTTC
TRBD1,few,TRBV18,TRBJ1-2,CASSPTTSGTDGYTF,TGTGCCAGCTCACCAACGACCTCCGGGACAGATGGCTACACCTTC
TRBD1,once,TRBV19,TRBJ2-3,CASSPPLGQGGTDTQYF,TGTGCCAGTAGTCCGCCTCTAGGACAGGGAGGCACAGATACGCAGTATTTT
TRBD1,.,TRBV28,TRBJ1-5,CASNDRVGQPQHF,TGTGCCAGCAACGACAGGGTAGGTCAGCCCCAGCATTTT
TRBD2,.,TRBV13,TRBJ2-1,CASSIAGKYNEQFF,TGTGCCAGCAGCATAGCGGGAAAATACAATGAGCAGTTCTTC
.,few,TRBV7-9,TRBJ1-5,CASSFGSKHQPQHF,TGTGCCAGCAGCTTTGGCAGTAAACATCAGCCCCAGCATTTT
TRBD2,.,TRBV5-4,TRBJ2-2,CASSVGIAGGTPNTGELFF,TGTGCCAGCAGCGTAGGAATAGCGGGAGGAACGCCGAACACCGGGGAGCTGTTTTTT
TRBD2,.,TRBV7-8,TRBJ2-1,CASSQMGLAVYNEQFF,TGTGCCAGCAGCCAAATGGGACTAGCGGTTTACAATGAGCAGTTCTTC
TRBD2,.,TRBV5-1,TRBJ2-1,CASSLVLAESNEQFF,TGCGCCAGCAGCTTAGTACTAGCGGAATCCAATGAGCAGTTCTTC
TRBD1,.,TRBV28,TRBJ1-2,CASSSHTGGTDGYTF,TGTGCCAGCAGTTCTCATACAGGGGGAACGGACGGCTACACCTTC
TRBD1,.,TRBV28,TRBJ1-5,CASRGQGGQPQHF,TGTGCCAGCAGGGGACAGGGTGGGCAGCCCCAGCATTTT
.,.,TRBV6-1,TRBJ2-5,CASSEGPGQETQYF,TGTGCCAGCAGTGAAGGACCGGGGCAAGAGACCCAGTACTTC
.,.,TRBV18,TRBJ2-7,CASSPRAEVYEQYF,TGTGCCAGCTCACCACGGGCGGAGGTTTACGAGCAGTACTTC
TRBD2,.,TRBV6-4,TRBJ2-5,CASSAVAGEGRETQYF,TGTGCCAGCAGTGCCGTGGCGGGAGAGGGGCGAGAGACCCAGTACTTC
.,.,TRBV11-2,TRBJ1-1,CASSPTLNTEAFF,TGTGCCAGCAGCCCGACATTGAACACTGAAGCTTTCTTT
.,.,TRBV15,TRBJ2-7,CATSRDYLGTQYF,TGTGCCACCAGCAGAGACTACTTAGGGACTCAGTACTTC
.,.,TRBV5-4,TRBJ1-1,CASSLAREEAFF,TGTGCCAGCAGCTTGGCCCGCGAAGAAGCTTTCTTT
.,.,TRBV6-5,TRBJ2-1,CASSRYSAGEQFF,TGTGCCAGCAGTCGGTACTCCGCGGGAGAGCAGTTCTTC
.,.,TRBV5-1,TRBJ2-2,CASRGSPNTGELFF,TGCGCCAGCAGGGGGAGCCCGAACACCGGGGAGCTGTTTTTT
.,.,TRBV2,TRBJ1-1,CASTLQGRLTEAFF,TGTGCCAGCACCTTACAGGGAAGATTAACTGAAGCTTTCTTT
TRBD1,.,TRBV27,TRBJ1-5,CASSTGRGLHQPQHF,TGTGCCAGCAGCACGGGTAGGGGGCTACATCAGCCCCAGCATTTT
TRBD2,.,TRBV27,TRBJ2-7,CASRLADTYEQYF,TGTGCCAGCCGACTAGCGGATACATACGAGCAGTACTTC
TRBD1,.,TRBV27,TRBJ2-2,CASSFGGTGGGRELFF,TGTGCCAGCAGTTTTGGGGGGACAGGTGGCGGCCGGGAGCTGTTTTTT
.,few,TRBV6-1,TRBJ2-1,CASSEAVSDEQFF,TGTGCCAGCAGTGAAGCGGTAAGCGATGAGCAGTTCTTC
TRBD2,once,TRBV10-3,TRBJ2-1,CAISTSGSSYNEQFF,TGTGCCATCAGTACTAGCGGAAGCTCCTACAATGAGCAGTTCTTC
TRBD2,few,TRBV28,TRBJ2-1,CASGRPGGGNEQFF,TGTGCCAGCGGACGGCCGGGAGGCGGCAATGAGCAGTTCTTC
TRBD1,.,TRBV11-2,TRBJ1-2,CASSLAGTAFGYTF,TGTGCCAGCAGCTTAGCCGGGACAGCGTTTGGCTACACCTTC
.,.,TRBV6-1,TRBJ1-2,CASKQQDYGYTF,TGTGCCAGCAAACAGCAGGACTATGGCTACACCTTC
.,.,TRBV6-4,TRBJ1-1,CASSLYLDTEAFF,TGTGCCAGCAGTCTATACCTCGACACTGAAGCTTTCTTT
TRBD1,.,TRBV7-6,TRBJ1-3,CASSTGTGAGNTIYF,TGTGCCAGCAGCACCGGGACAGGGGCTGGAAACACCATATATTTT
.,.,TRBV9,TRBJ2-1,CASSPGGSGNYNEQFF,TGTGCCAGCAGCCCCGGCGGTAGCGGAAACTACAATGAGCAGTTCTTC
.,.,TRBV11-2,TRBJ2-7,CASSLGPRRDYEQYF,TGTGCCAGCAGCTTAGGGCCTAGAAGAGACTACGAGCAGTACTTC
.,.,TRBV18,TRBJ1-1,CASSPIGSSDTEAFF,TGTGCCAGCTCACCAATCGGGTCGTCGGACACTGAAGCTTTCTTT
TRBD1,.,TRBV27,TRBJ2-5,CASSSLGTGGTETQYF,TGTGCCAGCAGTTCCCTTGGGACAGGGGGCACGGAGACCCAGTACTTC
.,.,TRBV28,TRBJ1-1,CASSWDKKAAFF,TGTGCCAGCAGTTGGGACAAAAAGGCAGCTTTCTTT
.,.,TRBV5-1,TRBJ2-7,CASSLVFKSYEQYF,TGCGCCAGCAGCTTGGTGTTCAAATCCTACGAGCAGTACTTC
.,few,TRBV28,TRBJ2-7,CASSSPRLAVFDYEQYF,TGTGCCAGCAGTTCCCCCCGCCTCGCAGTGTTCGACTACGAGCAGTACTTC
.,.,TRBV14,TRBJ2-6,CASSQGSSGANVLTF,TGTGCCAGCAGCCAAGGTAGCTCTGGGGCCAACGTCCTGACTTTC
TRBD1,.,TRBV6-5,TRBJ2-7,CASRTGQTYEQYF,TGTGCCAGCAGGACGGGACAGACCTACGAGCAGTACTTC
.,.,TRBV11-3,TRBJ1-1,CASSLSGQGNTEAFF,TGTGCCAGCAGCTTATCGGGACAAGGGAACACTGAAGCTTTCTTT
TRBD1,.,TRBV28,TRBJ1-2,CASSRDRGGYGYTF,TGTGCCAGCAGCCGGGACAGGGGAGGATATGGCTACACCTTC
TRBD1,few,TRBV5-6,TRBJ1-2,CASSYRGRDGYTF,TGTGCCAGCAGCTACAGGGGGAGGGATGGCTACACCTTC
.,.,TRBV2,TRBJ2-5,CASGERVETQYF,TGTGCCAGCGGCGAGCGGGTGGAGACCCAGTACTTC
TRBD2,.,TRBV9,TRBJ2-1,CASSVTSGSYNEQFF,TGTGCCAGCAGCGTAACTAGCGGGAGTTATAATGAGCAGTTCTTC
.,.,TRBV30,TRBJ2-5,CAWRSVQETQYF,TGTGCCTGGAGGTCAGTTCAAGAGACCCAGTACTTC
TRBD1,.,TRBV19,TRBJ1-5,CASSIDRSGQRSNQPQHF,TGTGCCAGTAGTATAGATCGGTCGGGACAGCGGAGCAATCAGCCCCAGCATTTT
.,.,TRBV5-1,TRBJ1-2,CASSFSQGDGYTF,TGCGCCAGCAGCTTTAGCCAGGGCGATGGCTACACCTTC
.,.,TRBV27,TRBJ2-1,CASRIQGYNEQFF,TGTGCCAGCAGAATTCAGGGCTACAATGAGCAGTTCTTC
.,once,TRBV29-1,TRBJ2-1,CSVSTAYSYNEQFF,TGCAGCGTGTCGACAGCCTACTCCTACAATGAGCAGTTCTTC
.,.,TRBV6-1,TRBJ2-5,CASSEASRETQYF,TGTGCCAGCAGTGAAGCGTCGCGAGAGACCCAGTACTTC
TRBD1,.,TRBV9,TRBJ1-1,CASSRGQGATEAFF,TGTGCCAGCAGCCGGGGACAGGGAGCCACTGAAGCTTTCTTT
.,.,TRBV21-1,TRBJ2-1,CASSPRASSYNEQFF,TGTGCCAGCAGCCCGAGGGCGAGCTCCTACAATGAGCAGTTCTTC
TRBD1,.,TRBV2,TRBJ1-5,CASTLGQGNQPQHF,TGTGCCAGCACTTTGGGACAGGGCAATCAGCCCCAGCATTTT
.,.,TRBV19,TRBJ2-1,CASSIAGSSYNEQFF,TGTGCCAGTAGTATTGCGGGGAGCTCCTACAATGAGCAGTTCTTC